What follows is one T cell receptor beta chain and its context. TCRdb keeps only in-frame clones here, not all; method: immunoSEQ multiplex PCR. The sample includes more than 20,000 clones, approximately 88% of them seen just once. This entry is derived from a study of OX40 agonist ivuxolimab in advanced cancers. Per the germline V gene, CDR1 is SGHNT and CDR2 is YENEEA. The CDR3 length is 13 residues. Trimming pared 3 bases from V and 1 base from J, leaving 4 bases between. The receptor was isolated from an adult with an advanced solid tumor such as melanoma, head and neck, liver or kidney cancer. The starting material was CD4+ or CD8+ T cells sorted from blood, obtained in a trial of the OX40 agonist ivuxolimab. The chain couples TRBV11-3 to TRBJ1-5; D is undetermined. CDR3 nucleotide sequence: TGTGCCAGCAGCTTGGACAGCAATCAGCCCCAGCATTTT. It is translated as CASSLDSNQPQHF.